This T cell receptor (beta chain) was identified during a study of blood T cell repertoires in COVID-19. Turning to the study itself: Material from acute and convalescent COVID-19 was sourced from the United States, Italy and Spain.

The assay was immunoSEQ multiplex PCR, and TCRdb's table has in-frame clones only and misses some. Found here are about 70,000 clones, about four fifths of them singletons; the top ten hold 15% to 20%. Trimming left V 6 bases short and J 5 bases short, with 19 bases between. CDR3 length: 16 residues. CDR1 MNHEY and CDR2 SMNVEV come from the germline V gene (reference sequence). The rearrangement uses TRBV27 and TRBJ2-2, with a weak D call TRBD2 (6 bases). This TCR was sampled from a man between 65 and 85 years old who had recovered from COVID-19. Sequenced sample: peripheral blood. CDR3: CASSPFGGESTGELFF. Here the CDR3 DNA reads TGTGCCAGCAGCCCGTTCGGCGGGGAGAGTACCGGGGAGCTGTTTTTT.